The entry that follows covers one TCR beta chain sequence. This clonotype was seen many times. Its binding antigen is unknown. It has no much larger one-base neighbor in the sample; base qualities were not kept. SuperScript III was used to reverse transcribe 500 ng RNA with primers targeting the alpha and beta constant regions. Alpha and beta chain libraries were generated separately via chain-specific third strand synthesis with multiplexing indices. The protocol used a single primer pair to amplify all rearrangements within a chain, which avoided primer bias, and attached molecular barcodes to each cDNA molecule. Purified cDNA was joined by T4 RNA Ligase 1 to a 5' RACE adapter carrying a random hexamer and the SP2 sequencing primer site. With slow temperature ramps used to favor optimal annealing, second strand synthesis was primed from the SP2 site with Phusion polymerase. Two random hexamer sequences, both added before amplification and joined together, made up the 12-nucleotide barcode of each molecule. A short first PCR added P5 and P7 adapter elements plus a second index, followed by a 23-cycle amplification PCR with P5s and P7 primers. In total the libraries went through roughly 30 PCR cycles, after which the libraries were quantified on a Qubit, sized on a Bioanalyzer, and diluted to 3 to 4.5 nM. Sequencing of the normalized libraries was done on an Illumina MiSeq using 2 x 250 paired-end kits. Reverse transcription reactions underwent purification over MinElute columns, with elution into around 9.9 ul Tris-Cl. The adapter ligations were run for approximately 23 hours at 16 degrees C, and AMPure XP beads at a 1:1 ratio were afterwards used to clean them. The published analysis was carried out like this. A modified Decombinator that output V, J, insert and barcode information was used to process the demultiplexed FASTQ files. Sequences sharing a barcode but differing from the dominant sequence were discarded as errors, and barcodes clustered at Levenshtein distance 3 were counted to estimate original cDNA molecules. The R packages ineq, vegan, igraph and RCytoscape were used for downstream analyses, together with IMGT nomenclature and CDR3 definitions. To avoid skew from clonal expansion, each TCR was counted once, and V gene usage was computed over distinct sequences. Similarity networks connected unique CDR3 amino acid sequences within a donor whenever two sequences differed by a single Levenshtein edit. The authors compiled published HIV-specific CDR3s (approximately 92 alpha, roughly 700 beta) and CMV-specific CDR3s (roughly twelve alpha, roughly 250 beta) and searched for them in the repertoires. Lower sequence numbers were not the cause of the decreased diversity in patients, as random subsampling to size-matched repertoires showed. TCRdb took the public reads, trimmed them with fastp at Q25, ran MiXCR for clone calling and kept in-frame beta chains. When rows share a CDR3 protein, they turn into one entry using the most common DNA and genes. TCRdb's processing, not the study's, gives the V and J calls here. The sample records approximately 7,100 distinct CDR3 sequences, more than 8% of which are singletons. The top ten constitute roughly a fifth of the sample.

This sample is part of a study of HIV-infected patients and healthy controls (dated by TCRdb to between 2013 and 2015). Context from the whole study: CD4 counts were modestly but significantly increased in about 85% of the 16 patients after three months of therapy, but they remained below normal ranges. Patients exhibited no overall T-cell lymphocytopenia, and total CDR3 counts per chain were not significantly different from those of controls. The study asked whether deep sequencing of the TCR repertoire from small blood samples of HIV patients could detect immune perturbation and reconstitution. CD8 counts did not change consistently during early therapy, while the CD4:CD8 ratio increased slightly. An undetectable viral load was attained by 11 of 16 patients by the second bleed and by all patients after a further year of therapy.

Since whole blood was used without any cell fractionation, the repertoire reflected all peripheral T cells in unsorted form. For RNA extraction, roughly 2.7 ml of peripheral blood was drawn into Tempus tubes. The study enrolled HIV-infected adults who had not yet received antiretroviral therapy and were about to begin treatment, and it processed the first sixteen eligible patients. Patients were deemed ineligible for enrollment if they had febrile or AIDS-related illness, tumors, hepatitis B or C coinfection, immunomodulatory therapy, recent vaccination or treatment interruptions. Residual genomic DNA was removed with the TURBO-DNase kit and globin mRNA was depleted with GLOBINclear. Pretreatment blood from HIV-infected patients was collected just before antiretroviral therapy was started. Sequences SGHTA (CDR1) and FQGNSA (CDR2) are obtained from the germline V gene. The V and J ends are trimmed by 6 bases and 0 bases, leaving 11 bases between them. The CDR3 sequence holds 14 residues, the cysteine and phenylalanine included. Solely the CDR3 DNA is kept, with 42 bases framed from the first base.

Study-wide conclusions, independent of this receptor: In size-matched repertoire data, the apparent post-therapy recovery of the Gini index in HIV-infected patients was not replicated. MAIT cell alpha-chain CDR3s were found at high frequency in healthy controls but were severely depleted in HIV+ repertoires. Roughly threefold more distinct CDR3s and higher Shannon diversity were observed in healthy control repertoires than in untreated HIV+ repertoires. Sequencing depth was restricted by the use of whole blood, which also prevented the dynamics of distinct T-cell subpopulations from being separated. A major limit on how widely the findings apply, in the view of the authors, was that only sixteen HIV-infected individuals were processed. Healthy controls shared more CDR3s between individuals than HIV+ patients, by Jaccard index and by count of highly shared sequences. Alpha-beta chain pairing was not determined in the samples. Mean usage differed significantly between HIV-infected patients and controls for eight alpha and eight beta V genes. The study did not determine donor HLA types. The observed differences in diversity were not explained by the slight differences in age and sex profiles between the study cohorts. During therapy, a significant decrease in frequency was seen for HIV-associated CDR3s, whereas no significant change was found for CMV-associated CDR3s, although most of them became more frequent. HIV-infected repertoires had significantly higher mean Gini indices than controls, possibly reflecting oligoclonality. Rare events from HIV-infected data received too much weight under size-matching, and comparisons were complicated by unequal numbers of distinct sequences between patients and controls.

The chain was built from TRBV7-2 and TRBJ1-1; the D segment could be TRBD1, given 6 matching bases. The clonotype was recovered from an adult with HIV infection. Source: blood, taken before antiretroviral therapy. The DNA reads TGTGCCAGCAGAACGGGGGCCATGAACACTGAAGCTTTCTTT. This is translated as CASRTGAMNTEAFF.